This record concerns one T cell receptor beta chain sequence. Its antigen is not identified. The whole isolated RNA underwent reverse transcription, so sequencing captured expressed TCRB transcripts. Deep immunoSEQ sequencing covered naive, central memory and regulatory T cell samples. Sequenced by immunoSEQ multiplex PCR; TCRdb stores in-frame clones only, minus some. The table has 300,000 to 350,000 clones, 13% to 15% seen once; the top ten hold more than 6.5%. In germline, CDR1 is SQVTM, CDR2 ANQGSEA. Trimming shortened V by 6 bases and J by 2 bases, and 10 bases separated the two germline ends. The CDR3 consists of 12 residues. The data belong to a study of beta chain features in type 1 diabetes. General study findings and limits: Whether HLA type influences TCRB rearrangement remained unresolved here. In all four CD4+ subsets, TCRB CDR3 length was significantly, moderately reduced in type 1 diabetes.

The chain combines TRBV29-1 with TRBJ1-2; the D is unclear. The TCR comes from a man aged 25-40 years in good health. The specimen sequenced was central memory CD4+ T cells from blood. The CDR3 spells CSVTHGNYGYTF. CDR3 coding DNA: TGCAGCGTGACACATGGCAACTATGGCTACACCTTC.